This T cell receptor (beta chain) was profiled in a study of CD4 T cells in relation to SARS-CoV-2 and coronaviruses. CD4+ T cells from unexposed donors were obtained before the COVID-19 pandemic (2011-2018). Isolation of CD4+ T cells took place after around 11 days in culture. This table comes from immunoSEQ multiplex PCR, and its TCRdb copy is limited to in-frame clones, with some not included. Among 20,000 to 25,000 clones, around 68% were seen once, and the ten largest hold around 19%. In the case of this clone: Its specificity is unknown.

Germline V gene sequence: CDR1 MDHEN, CDR2 SYDVKM. Trimming took off 5 bases at V and 0 bases at J, with 14 bases between the two ends. The CDR3 covers 15 residues. This sequence originates from a human donor in good health. This chain joins TRBV28 and TRBJ2-7; the D gene is possibly TRBD1 (5 bases). Material: CD4+ T cells from PBMCs, cultured in vitro. For the CDR3, the DNA is TGTGCCAGCAGTCCCCCACAGGAGAGCTCCTACGAGCAGTACTTC. This encodes CASSPPQESSYEQYF. Supplemented by reference TRBV28 and TRBJ2-7, the full variable domain reads DVKVTQSSRYLVKRTGEKVFLECVQDMDHENMFWYRQDPGLGLRLIYFSYDVKMKEKGDIPEGYSVSREKKERFSLILESASTNQTSMYLCASSPPQESSYEQYFGPGTRLTVT.